Reported below is one T cell receptor beta chain. The germline V gene has CDR1 SGHKS and CDR2 YYEKEE (reference sequence). V trimming: 4 bases; J trimming: 6 bases; junction bases outside the gene matches: 6. The CDR3 is 15 amino acids. Original handling: Estimation of nucleated cell counts was performed using reference gene primer amplification. Sequenced by immunoSEQ multiplex PCR; TCRdb stores in-frame clones only, minus some. The V and J calls and clone size are taken from that table; D and trimming were inferred from the DNA. The sample comprises about 100,000 clones, 90% of which are singletons, and 5.5% to 8% rests with the top ten. The data belong to a study of blood T cell repertoires in COVID-19.

The chain links TRBV5-5 to TRBJ1-4; 10 nucleotides line up with TRBD1. The source material was peripheral blood. The source of this sequence is a man between 18 and 29 years old with COVID-19, enrolled during active disease. The CDR3 sequence is CASSPTGGEDEKLFF. CDR3 sequence (DNA): TGTGCCAGCAGCCCGACAGGGGGCGAGGATGAAAAACTGTTTTTT.